The TCR beta chain under discussion was sequenced for a study of OX40 agonist ivuxolimab in advanced cancers. About the research overall: The study treated patients with ivuxolimab, an agonistic anti-OX40 (CD134) antibody.

Germline-derived CDR1 and CDR2 are MNHEY and SVGAGI. Trimming removed 2 bases from V and 4 bases from J, with 6 bases in between. The CDR3 has 13 residues. Generated by immunoSEQ multiplex PCR, the TCRdb table keeps only in-frame clones and is missing some. The data show 75,000 to 90,000 clones, with about 90% seen just once and 6.5% to 8.5% held by the top ten. The TCR originated in an adult with an advanced solid tumor such as melanoma, head and neck, liver or kidney cancer. The sample in question was CD4+ or CD8+ T cells sorted from blood, obtained in a trial of the OX40 agonist ivuxolimab. V is TRBV6-5 and J is TRBJ1-3; D ambiguous. The CDR3: CASSYGIGNTIYF. In DNA form, the CDR3 reads TGTGCCAGCAGTTACGGCATCGGAAACACCATATATTTT.